A selection of T cell receptor beta chains follows, all from one sample in a study of a mutant IDH1 vaccine in newly diagnosed glioma. Libraries were prepared by immunoSEQ multiplex PCR; TCRdb keeps only in-frame clonotypes and omits some of them. Among about 51,000 clones listed, more than 70% were seen once. Their specific antigens are unknown. This specimen was PBMCs, taken from a glioma patient whose treatment included an IDH1 peptide vaccine. The receptor source for this set is a woman aged 40 to 49 with glioma. Both conserved end residues are part of each CDR3. D genes are given only for firm matches. Expanded clones get a size class; other rows say once, few or many, or leave the size out.

TRBJ2-5	-	TRBV6-1	-	TGTGCCAGCAGTGAAAGGAGGTCTCGTTCCTTGACCCAGTACTTC	CASSERRSRSLTQYF
TRBJ2-5	-	TRBV5-5	-	TGTGCCAGCAGCTTCTCGGACCAAGAGACCCAGTACTTC	CASSFSDQETQYF
TRBJ1-2	-	TRBV21-1	-	TGTGCCAGCAGCAAAGGAAGGAACAGTCCTAACTATGGCTACACCTTC	CASSKGRNSPNYGYTF
TRBJ2-7	-	TRBV15	-	TGTGCCACCAGCAGGGGGTCGGGACACAGAGCCTACGAGCAGTACTTC	CATSRGSGHRAYEQYF
TRBJ1-2	-	TRBV13	-	TGTGCCAGCAGCTTAGGAAGGACGGAAATCTATGGCTACACCTTC	CASSLGRTEIYGYTF
TRBJ1-1	TRBD1	TRBV4-1	once	TGCGCCAGCAGGGAAGGACAGGGCATGAACACTGAAGCTTTCTTT	CASREGQGMNTEAFF
TRBJ2-1	-	TRBV10-3	-	TGTGCCATCAGTGAGTCTGGGGGAAACTCCTACAATGAGCAGTTCTTC	CAISESGGNSYNEQFF
TRBJ2-3	TRBD2	TRBV9	-	TGTGCCAGCAGCGTAAGCACCTCGAGCGGGGGCTATTCTAGCACAGATACGCAGTATTTT	CASSVSTSSGGYSSTDTQYF
TRBJ1-1	TRBD1	TRBV30	few	TGTGCCTGGAGTCCGGGACAGGGGGTAGCTTTCTTT	CAWSPGQGVAFF
TRBJ1-4	-	TRBV7-9	once	TGTGCCAGCAGCTTATCTTCCGCTAATGAAAAACTGTTTTTT	CASSLSSANEKLFF
TRBJ2-5	-	TRBV5-1	-	TGCGCCAGCAGCTTGTCCCAGGACTACCCGCAAGAGACCCAGTACTTC	CASSLSQDYPQETQYF
TRBJ1-1	-	TRBV9	-	TGTGCCAGCAGCGTAGGAGGAGATAACACTGAAGCTTTCTTT	CASSVGGDNTEAFF
TRBJ1-2	-	TRBV27	-	TGTGCCAGCAGTGAGTTGGGGGGCCATAACTATGGCTACACCTTC	CASSELGGHNYGYTF
TRBJ1-6	-	TRBV9	-	TGTGCCAGCAGCGTAGAGGGTGGGGGAGCCCTCCACTTT	CASSVEGGGALHF
TRBJ2-7	TRBD1	TRBV18	-	TGTGCCAGCTCAGGGACAGGGGGAGGCTACGAGCAGTACTTC	CASSGTGGGYEQYF
TRBJ2-7	-	TRBV23-1	-	TGCGCCAGCAGTCAATCTCCGGTCGCAGGGAGCGAGCAGTACTTC	CASSQSPVAGSEQYF
TRBJ1-1	-	TRBV30	few	TGTGCCTGGAGGGGTATACCGGGGCAGGTGAACACTGAAGCTTTCTTT	CAWRGIPGQVNTEAFF
TRBJ2-6	-	TRBV19	once	TGTGCCAGTAGTATTAGGGGGGGCTCTGGGGCCAACGTCCTGACTTTC	CASSIRGGSGANVLTF
TRBJ2-1	TRBD2	TRBV9	-	TGTGCCAGCAGCGGCCGGGGGGTTAATGAGCAGTTCTTC	CASSGRGVNEQFF
TRBJ2-2	-	TRBV27	-	TGTGCCAGCAGGCTACTTGGCACCGGGGAGCTGTTTTTT	CASRLLGTGELFF
TRBJ1-1	TRBD1	TRBV30	few	TGTGCCTGGAGTGTAGAGGGGGCGAACACTGAAGCTTTCTTT	CAWSVEGANTEAFF
TRBJ1-1	-	TRBV10-3	-	TGTGCCATCAGTGAGCTTGGGGGGGTGAGTGAAGCTTTCTTT	CAISELGGVSEAFF
TRBJ2-5	-	TRBV5-8	-	TGTGCCAGCAGCTTGGGCTCGAACCAAGAGACCCAGTACTTC	CASSLGSNQETQYF
TRBJ2-7	TRBD2	TRBV5-4	once	TGTGCCAGCAGCTTGTCGGCGACTAGCTCCGAGCAGTACTTC	CASSLSATSSEQYF
TRBJ2-7	-	TRBV5-5	-	TGTGCCAGCAGCCTAGATACCTCTTACCCGACCTACGAGCAGTACTTC	CASSLDTSYPTYEQYF
TRBJ2-7	-	TRBV7-2	once	TGTGCCAGCAGCTTATACGGCGGCAGATCCTACGAGCAGTACTTC	CASSLYGGRSYEQYF
TRBJ1-1	-	TRBV19	-	TGTGCCAGTAGTACCGGCCTTGCGGTGAACACTGAAGCTTTCTTT	CASSTGLAVNTEAFF
TRBJ1-1	-	TRBV29-1	few	TGCAGCGTTGGCTGGACAGAGCCGAACACTGAAGCTTTCTTT	CSVGWTEPNTEAFF
TRBJ1-5	-	TRBV6-6	-	TGTGCCAGCAGCCGCATGGGGCAGGGTAGGGATCAGCCCCAGCATTTT	CASSRMGQGRDQPQHF
TRBJ1-6	-	TRBV30	once	TGTGCCTGGGGCGGACCAAATTCACCCCTCCACTTT	CAWGGPNSPLHF